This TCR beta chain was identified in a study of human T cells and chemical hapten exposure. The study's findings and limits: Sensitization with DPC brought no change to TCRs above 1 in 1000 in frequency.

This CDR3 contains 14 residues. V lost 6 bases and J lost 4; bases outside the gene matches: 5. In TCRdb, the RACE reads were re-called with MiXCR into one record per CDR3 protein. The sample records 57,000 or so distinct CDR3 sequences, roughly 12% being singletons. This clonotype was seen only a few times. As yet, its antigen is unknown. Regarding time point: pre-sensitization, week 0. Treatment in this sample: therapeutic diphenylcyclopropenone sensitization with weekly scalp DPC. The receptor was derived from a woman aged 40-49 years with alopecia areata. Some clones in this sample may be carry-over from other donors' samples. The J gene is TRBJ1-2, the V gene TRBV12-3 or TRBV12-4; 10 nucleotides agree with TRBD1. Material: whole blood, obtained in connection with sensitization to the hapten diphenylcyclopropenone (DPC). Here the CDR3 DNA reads TGTGCCAGCAGGCGGGACAGGGGCGGCTATGGCTACACCTTC. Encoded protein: CASRRDRGGYGYTF.